This entry features one TCR beta chain sequence. Antigen: not known. Blood sampling took place at baseline, cycle 4 day 1, and cycle 7 day 1. The sample comes from a study of OX40 agonist ivuxolimab in advanced cancers. Overall study: People who had prior anti-PD-1, anti-PD-L1 or anti-CTLA-4 therapy could take part, and approximately 43% had some.

Repertoires were generated with immunoSEQ multiplex PCR, while TCRdb's copy carries only in-frame clones and drops some. Of tens of thousands of clones listed, under 90% were seen once; the top ten hold 6.5% to 8.5%. Germline CDR1 is SGHVS and CDR2 is FNYEAQ. The CDR3 extends over 14 amino acids. V dropped 3 bases and J dropped 3 bases, with 8 bases sitting between them. The study, taken as a whole, reports: More expanded clones were seen, on average, in CD8+ T cells than in CD4+.

This chain joins TRBV7-6 and TRBJ2-2; no definite D call. Here the sequenced sample was CD4+ or CD8+ T cells sorted from blood, taken in a trial of the OX40 agonist ivuxolimab. This TCR derives from an adult with an advanced solid tumor such as melanoma, head and neck, liver or kidney cancer. CDR3 sequence reads: CASSFVGHTGELFF. The CDR3 DNA reads as TGTGCCAGCAGCTTTGTCGGCCACACCGGGGAGCTGTTTTTT.